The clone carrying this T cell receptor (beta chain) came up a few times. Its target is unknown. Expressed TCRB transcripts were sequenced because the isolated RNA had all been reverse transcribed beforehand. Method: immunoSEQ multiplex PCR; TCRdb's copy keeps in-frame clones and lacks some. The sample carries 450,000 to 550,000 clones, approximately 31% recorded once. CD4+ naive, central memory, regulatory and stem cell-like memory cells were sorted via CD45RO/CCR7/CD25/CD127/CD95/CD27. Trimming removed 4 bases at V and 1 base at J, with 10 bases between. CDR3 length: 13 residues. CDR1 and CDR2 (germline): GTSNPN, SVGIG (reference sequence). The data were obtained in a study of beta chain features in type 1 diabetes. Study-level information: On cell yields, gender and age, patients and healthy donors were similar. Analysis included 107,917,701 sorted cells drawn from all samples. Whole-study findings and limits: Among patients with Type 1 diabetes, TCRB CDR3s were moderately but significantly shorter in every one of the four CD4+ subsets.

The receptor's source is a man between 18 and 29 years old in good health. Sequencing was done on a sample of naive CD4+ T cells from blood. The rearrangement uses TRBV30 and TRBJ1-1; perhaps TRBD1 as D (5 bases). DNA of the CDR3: TGTGCCTGGAATTCCGGGACGAACACTGAAGCTTTCTTT. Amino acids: CAWNSGTNTEAFF.